Each of the 23 T cell receptor beta chains below was sequenced from the same sample in a study of cytomegalovirus exposure and HLA in healthy donors. It was with 60 Vbeta and 13 Jbeta primers that the PCR ran. The data were produced by immunoSEQ multiplex PCR, yet TCRdb's version contains in-frame clones alone and is incomplete. The sample comprises roughly 200,000 clones, less than 85% of which are singletons, and 0.63% rests with the top ten. The sample was PBMCs. The receptors shown here come from a man in his late teens or twenties in good health and CMV-seronegative.

The rearrangement uses TRBV6-1 and TRBJ1-6; weak D call: TRBD1 (6 bases). Germline CDR1 MNHNS, CDR2 SASEGT. The CDR3 length is 17 residues. V was cut by 3 bases and J by 8 bases, with 20 bases left in between. CDR3 coding DNA: TGTGCCAGCAGTGATTTTTGGGCGGACAGATTGGATTCACCCCTCCACTTT. Encoded protein: CASSDFWADRLDSPLHF.

The CDR3 region is CASSFGDLPGQGSSYEQYF. The DNA for the CDR3 is TGCGCCAGCAGCTTCGGTGATCTCCCGGGACAGGGGTCCTCCTACGAGCAGTACTTC. The rearrangement links TRBV5-1 to TRBJ2-7; 10 nucleotides match TRBD1. The V segment lost 2 bases and the J segment 0 bases; nucleotides outside the gene matches: 14. The length of the CDR3 is 19 residues. Germline CDR1 SGHRS, CDR2 YFSETQ.

The chain joins TRBV12-5 to TRBJ1-5; 7 bases are shared with TRBD1. The CDR3 extends over 16 amino acids. The V segment lost 3 bases and the J segment 1 base; nucleotides outside the gene matches: 6. Germline V gene sequence: CDR1 LGHNT, CDR2 FRNRAP. Written as DNA, the CDR3 is TGTGCTAGTGGTTTACGTGAGGGGGCAAGCAATCAGCCCCAGCATTTT. It translates to CASGLREGASNQPQHF. The whole variable domain, remainder taken from reference TRBV12-5 and TRBJ1-5, is DARVTQTPRHKVTEMGQEVTMRCQPILGHNTVFWYRQTMMQGLELLAYFRNRAPLDDSGMPKDRFSAEMPDATLATLKIQPSEPRDSAVYFCASGLREGASNQPQHFGDGTRLSIL.

V and J are TRBV11-2 and TRBJ2-7, with 10 bases matching TRBD2. Germline lookup yields CDR1 SGHAT and CDR2 FQNNGV. V was pared by 5 bases and J by 4 bases, with 8 bases of the junction left unmatched. The CDR3 covers 15 residues. In DNA, the CDR3 is TGTGCCAGCAGCCCTGAAGCGGGAGGGCCATACGAGCAGTACTTC. Amino acids: CASSPEAGGPYEQYF.

CDR3 amino acids: CASSARDRGYNEKLFF. CDR3 bases: TGTGCCAGCAGTGCCCGGGACAGGGGATATAATGAAAAACTGTTTTTT. The V gene is TRBV6-1, the J gene TRBJ1-4, with 10 bases matching TRBD1. The CDR3 runs 16 residues. Trimming removed 4 bases from V and 4 bases from J; junction bases left unmatched: 6. CDR1 is MNHNS, CDR2 SASEGT, per germline.

The gene calls are TRBV18 and TRBJ1-6; D perhaps matches TRBD1 (5 bases). CDR1 KGHSH and CDR2 LQKENI come from the germline V gene. The V end was cut by 2 bases, the J end by 7 bases, with 18 bases between. This CDR3 comprises 17 residues. The CDR3: CASSPFGSGGGNSPLHF. The CDR3 DNA is TGTGCCAGCTCACCATTCGGGTCCGGGGGTGGAAATTCACCCCTCCACTTT.

This chain connects TRBV19 to TRBJ2-4, with 7 nucleotides matching TRBD2. Germline V gives CDR1 LNHDA, CDR2 SQIVND (reference sequence). The CDR3 extends over 15 amino acids. Unmatched junction bases numbered 4, after V lost 5 bases and J lost 0 bases. DNA of the CDR3: TGTGCCAGTAGTCTGCGACTAGCAGCCAAAAACATTCAGTACTTC. It encodes CASSLRLAAKNIQYF. The whole variable domain, remainder taken from reference TRBV19 and TRBJ2-4, is DGGITQSPKYLFRKEGQNVTLSCEQNLNHDAMYWYRQDPGQGLRLIYYSQIVNDFQKGDIAEGYSVSREKKESFPLTVTSAQKNPTAFYLCASSLRLAAKNIQYFGAGTRLSVL.

This rearrangement joins TRBV7-8 to TRBJ2-3; 7 positions match TRBD2. Germline V gene lookup returns CDR1 SGHVS and CDR2 FQNEAQ. CDR3 length: 14 amino acids. V lost 5 bases to trimming and J lost 1 base; unmatched junction nucleotides: 3. CDR3 in amino acids: CASSPGGGTDTQYF. As DNA, the CDR3 is TGTGCCAGCAGCCCGGGAGGCGGCACAGATACGCAGTATTTT.

This sequence joins TRBV5-1 and TRBJ1-1, with 9 nucleotides matching TRBD1. Per germline, CDR1 SGHRS and CDR2 YFSETQ. The CDR3 has 15 residues. The V and J ends lost 4 bases and 3 bases, in that order; junction bases with no gene match: 7. In DNA, the CDR3 is TGCGCCAGCAGCAGGGACAGGGAGGTTGACACTGAAGCTTTCTTT. Encoded protein: CASSRDREVDTEAFF.

V is TRBV11-2 and J is TRBJ2-7; 9 bases match TRBD2. Germline-derived CDR1 and CDR2 are SGHAT and FQNNGV. This CDR3 has 17 amino acids. V lost 5 bases, J lost 4 bases, and 15 bases stayed unmatched. The CDR3 region is CASSNPMGGRAWYEQYF. The CDR3, as DNA: TGTGCCAGCAGCAACCCTATGGGCGGGAGGGCCTGGTACGAGCAGTACTTC.

A few counts support this clone. The chain employs TRBV18 and TRBJ2-5; D unresolved. Germline lookup yields CDR1 KGHSH and CDR2 LQKENI. This CDR3 is built from 13 residues. Trimming took 5 bases from V and 2 from J, leaving 9 bases between them. DNA for the CDR3: TGTGCCAGCTCATTAACACATCAAGAGACCCAGTACTTC. Translation: CASSLTHQETQYF.

V gene TRBV14 combines with J gene TRBJ2-7; 7 bases are a match to TRBD1. The CDR3 has 16 amino acids. Germline lookup yields CDR1 SGHDN and CDR2 FVKESK. The trim removed 5 bases at V and 5 bases at J, leaving 15 bases unmatched. CDR3 loop: CASSGLGTAPRHEQYF. In DNA form, the CDR3 reads TGTGCCAGCAGCGGCTTAGGGACAGCCCCTCGCCACGAGCAGTACTTC.

V and J are TRBV7-3 and TRBJ2-5; D possibly corresponds to TRBD2 (6 bases). Trimming removed 5 bases from V and 1 base from J, with 14 bases in between. The CDR3 extends over 15 amino acids. From germline, CDR1 is SGHTA and CDR2 FQGTGA. CDR3 bases: TGTGCCAGCAGCACCACGGGACTGATCCAAGAGACCCAGTACTTC. Protein: CASSTTGLIQETQYF.

The DNA for the CDR3 is TGCGCCAGCACAAAGGGAGCTGACACTGAAGCTTTCTTT. Its protein product is CASTKGADTEAFF. This chain connects TRBV5-1 to TRBJ1-1; D ambiguous. Germline V lookup: CDR1 SGHRS, CDR2 YFSETQ. CDR3 size: 13 residues. The ends were cut back, 6 bases at V and 3 bases at J, with 12 bases in the middle.

This chain connects TRBV15 to TRBJ1-5; D is uncertain. The CDR3 is 14 residues long. Per germline, CDR1 LNHNV and CDR2 YYDKDF (reference sequence). The V end was cut by 4 bases, the J end by 0 bases, with 7 bases between. The CDR3 spells CATSIPGSNQPQHF. CDR3 nucleotide sequence: TGTGCCACCAGCATACCAGGTAGCAATCAGCCCCAGCATTTT.

This chain joins TRBV4-1 and TRBJ1-4; 8 bases agree with TRBD1. Per the germline V gene, CDR1 is MGHRA and CDR2 is YSYEKL. V lost 1 base, J lost 0 bases, and 1 base stayed unmatched. The CDR3 has 16 residues. The CDR3 DNA reads TGCGCCAGCAGCCAAGGACAGGGGCCAACTAATGAAAAACTGTTTTTT. It yields the protein CASSQGQGPTNEKLFF.

The CDR3 reads CASSDRTSGAYEQYF. The CDR3 region has the DNA TGTGCCAGCAGTGACCGCACTAGCGGAGCCTACGAGCAGTACTTC. The chain couples TRBV6-1 to TRBJ2-7, with TRBD2 identical over 8 bases. The CDR3 runs to 15 residues. CDR1 and CDR2 from the germline V gene are MNHNS and SASEGT. The V and J ends lost 3 bases and 2 bases, in that order; junction bases with no gene match: 6.

This sequence joins TRBV4-1 and TRBJ1-5; D possibly corresponds to TRBD1 (5 bases). The CDR3 consists of 15 residues. The V gene's germline CDR1 is MGHRA and CDR2 YSYEKL. V was shortened by 2 bases and J by 7 bases, with 15 bases between the two germline ends. The CDR3 is CASSQNEQGGQPQHF. Written as DNA, the CDR3 is TGCGCCAGCAGCCAAAACGAGCAGGGAGGGCAGCCCCAGCATTTT.

The chain uses TRBV29-1 and TRBJ2-5; 7 nucleotides agree with TRBD2. Matching the DNA end better, TRBJ2-7 makes the J call doubtful. CDR1 is SQVTM, CDR2 ANQGSEA, per germline. The CDR3 is 13 residues long. The CDR3 sequence is CSALPAGSYEQYF. The CDR3 bases are TGCAGCGCTCTGCCAGCGGGGTCCTACGAGCAGTACTTC.

The rearrangement joins TRBV28 to TRBJ1-4, with unresolved D. The CDR3 has 14 amino acids. The germline V gene has CDR1 MDHEN and CDR2 SYDVKM. V lost 0 bases to trimming and J lost 8 bases, with 10 bases between them. The CDR3 coding sequence is TGTGCCAGCAGTTTATGGCGGGGTGGAGAAAAACTGTTTTTT. Protein: CASSLWRGGEKLFF.

This clone was counted a few times. The chain recombines TRBV5-1 with TRBJ2-3; 11 bases agree with TRBD2. The CDR3 is 14 residues long. The trim removed 4 bases at V and 4 bases at J, leaving 2 bases unmatched. The germline CDR1 and CDR2 sequences are SGHRS and YFSETQ. This CDR3 reads CASSTTSGADTQYF. As DNA, the CDR3 is TGCGCCAGCAGCACGACTAGCGGGGCAGATACGCAGTATTTT.

CDR3 bases: TGTGCCAGCAGTGGTGACAGGTTCATTGAAGCTTTCTTT. Translated: CASSGDRFIEAFF. The rearrangement links TRBV2 to TRBJ1-1; D is possibly TRBD1 (6 bases). Germline V gene data show CDR1 as SNHLY and CDR2 as FYNNEI. CDR3 length: 13 amino acids. V lost 4 bases and J 7 bases, leaving 13 bases between the germline ends.

This rearrangement joins TRBV28 to TRBJ1-1, with 7 bases matching TRBD1. The CDR3 runs to 11 residues. The germline V gene has CDR1 MDHEN and CDR2 SYDVKM. The CDR3 is CGTGVGTEAFF. DNA for the CDR3: TGTGGTACAGGGGTCGGCACTGAAGCTTTCTTT.